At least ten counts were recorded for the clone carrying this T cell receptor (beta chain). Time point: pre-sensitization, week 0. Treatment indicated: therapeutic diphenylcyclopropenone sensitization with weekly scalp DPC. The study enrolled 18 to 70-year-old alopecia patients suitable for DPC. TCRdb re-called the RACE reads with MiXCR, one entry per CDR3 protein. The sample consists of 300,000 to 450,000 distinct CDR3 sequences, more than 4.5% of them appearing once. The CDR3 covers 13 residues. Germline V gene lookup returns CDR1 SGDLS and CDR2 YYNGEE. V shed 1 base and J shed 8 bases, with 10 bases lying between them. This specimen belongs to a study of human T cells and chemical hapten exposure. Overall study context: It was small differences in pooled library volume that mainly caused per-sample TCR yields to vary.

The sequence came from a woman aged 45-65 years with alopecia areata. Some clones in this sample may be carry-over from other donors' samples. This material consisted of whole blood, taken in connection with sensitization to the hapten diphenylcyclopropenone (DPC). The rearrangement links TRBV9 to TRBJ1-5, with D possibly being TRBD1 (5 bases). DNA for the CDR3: TGTGCCAGCAGCGTATCAGGGAGTGAGCCCCAGCATTTT. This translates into CASSVSGSEPQHF.